The 17 T cell receptor beta chains presented below share a single source sample, sequenced in a study of Graves' ophthalmopathy and Graves' hyperthyroidism. Amplification of the TCR beta CDR3 regions used RNA transcripts (as template). In the first round, RT-PCR was carried out with HTBI primers, and a multiplex PCR formed the second round. TCRdb processed the multiplex PCR reads anew with MiXCR; each CDR3 protein has one entry. The repertoire holds around 400,000 distinct CDR3 sequences, around 20% seen once, with 2.5% to 3% in the top ten. The sample consisted of peripheral blood. These receptors came from a young woman with stable Graves' hyperthyroidism.

The chain combines TRBV2 with TRBJ2-2; possibly TRBD1 for D (7 bases). The V end lost 4 bases, the J end lost 6 bases, and 12 bases lay between the germline ends. The CDR3 is 14 residues long. Germline V gene data show CDR1 as SNHLY and CDR2 as FYNNEI. For the CDR3, the DNA is TGTGCCAGCAGTGTTGCAGGGGGGTCCGGGGAGCTGTTTTTT. It codes for CASSVAGGSGELFF.

This clonotype was detected a few times. The chain uses TRBV28 and TRBJ1-6; 9 nucleotides match TRBD1. Germline trimming cut 5 bases from V and 5 bases from J; bases unmatched to any gene: 7. The CDR3 consists of 16 residues. The germline V gene has CDR1 MDHEN and CDR2 SYDVKM. The CDR3 coding sequence is TGTGCCAGCAGTGGGACAGGGCGGTCGGATAATTCACCCCTCCACTTT. Protein: CASSGTGRSDNSPLHF.

This clonotype was recorded many times. This chain uses TRBV6-6 with TRBJ2-2; tentatively, D is TRBD2 (6 bases). CDR3 size: 19 residues. With 5 bases removed from V and 0 bases from J, the gap between germline ends came to 22 bases. CDR1 and CDR2 from the germline V gene are MNHNY and SVGAGI (reference sequence). The CDR3 coding sequence is TGTGCCAGCAGTCCACCCTGGGCTAGCGTAGGATCGAACACCGGGGAGCTGTTTTTT. Protein product: CASSPPWASVGSNTGELFF.

This clonotype was seen at least ten times. The chain recombines TRBV7-8 with TRBJ2-7; maybe TRBD1 (6 bases). V dropped 5 bases and J dropped 5 bases, with 10 bases sitting between them. Germline CDR1 and CDR2: SGHVS and FQNEAQ. This CDR3 contains 12 residues. CDR3 residues: CASSARTDEQYF. The DNA of the CDR3 is TGTGCCAGCAGCGCCCGGACAGACGAGCAGTACTTC.

This clonotype occurred many times. This chain connects TRBV19 to TRBJ2-5; 9 nucleotides align to TRBD1. With V trimmed by 3 bases and J by 1 base, 3 bases remained unmatched. Germline CDR1 is LNHDA and CDR2 is SQIVND (reference sequence). The CDR3 consists of 15 residues. The CDR3 is CASSMGQGLQETQYF. The CDR3 DNA is TGTGCCAGTAGTATGGGACAGGGCCTCCAAGAGACCCAGTACTTC.

The table lists this clonotype with many counts. One end of the junction fails to match germline, which may point to a read error. J is TRBJ1-5 and V is TRBV28, with 7 bases identical to TRBD1. This CDR3 has 15 amino acids. Germline V gives CDR1 MDHEN, CDR2 SYDVKM. The CDR3 sequence: CAGSFFVGTVQPQHF. CDR3 nucleotides: TGTGCCGGCAGTTTTTTTGTAGGGACAGTTCAGCCCCAGCATTTT.

This clonotype was found many times. The CDR3 reads CSASAGSGEQYF. The CDR3 region has the DNA TGCAGTGCTAGCGCAGGGTCGGGGGAGCAGTACTTC. The chain links TRBV20-1 to TRBJ2-7; D is possibly TRBD1 or TRBD2 (5 bases each). V lost 3 bases to trimming and J lost 7 bases, with 13 bases between them. CDR1 is DFQATT, CDR2 SNEGSKA, per germline (reference sequence). The CDR3 length is 12 residues.

The sample holds many counts of this clonotype. This chain connects TRBV10-3 to TRBJ1-1; unclear D gene. V was trimmed by 4 bases and J by 1 base, leaving 7 bases between them. The length of the CDR3 is 13 residues. Germline V gives CDR1 ENHRY, CDR2 SYGVKD. The CDR3 coding sequence is TGTGCCATCAGTGTAAGACAGAACACTGAAGCTTTCTTT. It is translated as CAISVRQNTEAFF.

This clonotype has a count of ten or more. J is TRBJ2-7 and V is TRBV2, with unresolved D. From germline, CDR1 is SNHLY and CDR2 FYNNEI. The CDR3 covers 13 residues. V was shortened by 4 bases and J by 1 base, with 8 bases between the two germline ends. The chain's CDR3 is CASSGLRSYEQYF. The DNA of the CDR3 is TGTGCCAGCAGTGGTCTCCGATCCTACGAGCAGTACTTC.

The table lists this clonotype with many counts. The J gene is TRBJ2-2, the V gene TRBV2, with D tentatively TRBD1 or TRBD2 (6 bases each). The germline gives CDR1 SNHLY, CDR2 FYNNEI. Trimming removed 6 bases at V and 3 bases at J, with 14 bases between. The CDR3 runs to 15 residues. The DNA of the CDR3 is TGTGCCAGCAGAGGGGGGACCGCGGACACCGGGGAGCTGTTTTTT. Translated: CASRGGTADTGELFF.

This clonotype was observed many times. The rearrangement links TRBV28 to TRBJ1-3; D call uncertain. Deletions cut 3 bases from V and 0 bases from J, with 9 bases between. The CDR3 contains 15 residues. Per germline, CDR1 MDHEN and CDR2 SYDVKM. The CDR3 region has the DNA TGTGCCAGCAGTTTTGAGAGTTTCTCTGGAAACACCATATATTTT. Its translation is CASSFESFSGNTIYF.

This clonotype appeared many times. The V and J genes are TRBV10-1 and TRBJ2-5, with D possibly called TRBD1 or TRBD2 (6 bases each). Per germline, CDR1 WNHNN and CDR2 SYGVQD (reference sequence). V was cut by 4 bases and J by 3 bases, with 18 bases left in between. This CDR3 is built from 16 residues. CDR3 DNA: TGCGCCAGCAGTGGTTCGATGACTAGGGACAAAGAGACCCAGTACTTC. Translating gives CASSGSMTRDKETQYF.

This clonotype was counted between two and nine times. V is TRBV30 and J is TRBJ2-2, with TRBD1 as a possible D gene (5 bases). Germline values: CDR1 GTSNPN, CDR2 SVGIG (reference sequence). Trimming cost V 0 bases and J 3 bases, with 5 bases left between them. The CDR3 contains 13 residues. The CDR3 loop reads CAWSVGDTGELFF. The CDR3 bases are TGTGCCTGGAGTGTAGGGGACACCGGGGAGCTGTTTTTT.

As for this clonotype: Its ends do not fully match the called genes, so a read error is possible. J is TRBJ2-5 and V is TRBV11-2; weak D call: TRBD2 (5 bases). CDR3 length: 17 amino acids. CDR1 and CDR2 (germline): SGHAT, FQNNGV. In nucleotides, the CDR3 is TGTGTCAGCAGCTTAGGAGGTGGTTCCCGCCTCCAAGAGACCCGGTACTTC. Its protein product is CVSSLGGGSRLQETRYF.

The chain joins TRBV7-8 to TRBJ1-1; possibly TRBD1 for D (6 bases). Trimming removed 6 bases from V and 1 base from J, with 15 bases in between. In germline, CDR1 is SGHVS, CDR2 FQNEAQ. CDR3 size: 15 residues. The CDR3 spells CASRPTGNRNTEAFF. CDR3 bases: TGTGCCAGCAGACCGACAGGTAACAGGAACACTGAAGCTTTCTTT.

At least ten counts were recorded for this clonotype. The rearrangement joins TRBV12-3 or TRBV12-4 to TRBJ1-1, with TRBD1 as a possible D gene (6 bases). The CDR3 loop spans 13 amino acids. V was clipped by 6 bases and J by 2 bases, with 10 bases between them. As DNA, the CDR3 is TGTGCCAGCAGACGGACAGACAACACTGAAGCTTTCTTT. It encodes CASRRTDNTEAFF.

This clonotype was found a few times. The chain has TRBV6-5 and TRBJ1-3; D not certain. From germline, CDR1 is MNHEY and CDR2 SVGAGI. V lost 3 bases and J lost 0, with 15 bases in between. This CDR3 comprises 17 residues. As DNA, the CDR3 is TGTGCCAGCAGTTATAGGACCGGGCCCGTCTCTGGAAACACCATATATTTT. Translating gives CASSYRTGPVSGNTIYF.